By frequency in the sample, the clone carrying this TCR beta chain is medium-sized. This sample was taken from a study of spatial heterogeneity in lung cancer. Each CDR3 protein gets one entry after TCRdb re-called the 5' RACE reads with MiXCR. The sample includes 6,000 to 8,000 distinct CDR3 sequences, 9.7% seen only once; the top ten take 24%. Specified time point: sample taken at primary tumor resection. The origin of this receptor is a male donor with early-stage non-small cell lung cancer. The specimen was normal lung tissue next to the tumor, collected at surgery.

CDR3 sequence (DNA): TGCAGTGCGATCAGGACATTGTTGACGGAGGCTTTCTTT. It translates to CSAIRTLLTEAFF. This sequence joins TRBV20-1 and TRBJ1-1; a weak D match, TRBD1 (5 bases). CDR1 is DFQATT, CDR2 SNEGSKA, per germline (reference sequence). With 6 bases removed from V and 11 bases from J, the gap between germline ends came to 22 bases. There are 13 residues in the CDR3.